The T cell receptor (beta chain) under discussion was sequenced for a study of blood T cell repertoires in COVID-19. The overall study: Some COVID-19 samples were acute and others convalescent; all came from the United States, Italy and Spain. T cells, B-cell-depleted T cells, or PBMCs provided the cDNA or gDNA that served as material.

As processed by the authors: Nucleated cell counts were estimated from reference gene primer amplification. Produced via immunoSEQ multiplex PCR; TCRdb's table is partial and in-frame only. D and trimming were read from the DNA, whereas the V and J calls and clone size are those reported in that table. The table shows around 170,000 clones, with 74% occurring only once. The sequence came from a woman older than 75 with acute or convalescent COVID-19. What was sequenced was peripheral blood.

The CDR3 here is CAISESKGSGSTIDTQYF. The DNA for the CDR3 is TGTGCCATCAGTGAGTCGAAGGGAAGCGGGAGTACGATAGATACGCAGTATTTT. The rearrangement joins TRBV10-3 to TRBJ2-3, with TRBD2 matching over 8 bases. V lost 0 bases and J lost 5; bases outside the gene matches: 13. The CDR3 spans 18 residues. Germline V gives CDR1 ENHRY, CDR2 SYGVKD.